This T cell receptor (beta chain) was documented in a study of blood T cell repertoires in COVID-19. Study information: Whether acute or convalescent, the COVID-19 samples came from the United States, Italy and Spain. The cDNA or gDNA used as material had been derived from T cells, B-cell-depleted T cells, or PBMCs.

V was pared by 5 bases and J by 5 bases, with 5 bases of the junction left unmatched. This CDR3 comprises 14 residues. Germline V gene sequence: CDR1 WNHNN, CDR2 SYGVQD (reference sequence). Generated by immunoSEQ multiplex PCR, the TCRdb table keeps only in-frame clones and is missing some. The data show 50,000 to 80,000 clones, with roughly 91% seen just once and approximately 1.5% held by the top ten. A single count supports this clone. The rearrangement joins TRBV10-1 to TRBJ2-3; TRBD2 matches at 9 bases. Specimen: peripheral blood. The receptor was derived from a man aged 55 to 70 with acute or convalescent COVID-19. The CDR3 region has the DNA TGCGCCAGCAGTTTAGCGGGGGAAAAAGATACGCAGTATTTT. Its translation is CASSLAGEKDTQYF.